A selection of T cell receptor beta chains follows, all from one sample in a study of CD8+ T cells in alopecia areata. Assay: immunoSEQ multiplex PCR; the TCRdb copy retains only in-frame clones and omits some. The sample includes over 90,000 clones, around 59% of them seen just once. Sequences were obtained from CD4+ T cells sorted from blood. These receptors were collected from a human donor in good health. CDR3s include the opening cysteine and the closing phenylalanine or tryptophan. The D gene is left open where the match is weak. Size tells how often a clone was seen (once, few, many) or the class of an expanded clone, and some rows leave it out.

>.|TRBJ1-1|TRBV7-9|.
TGTGCCAGCAGCCAGGGAAGGAACACTGAAGCTTTCTTT
CASSQGRNTEAFF
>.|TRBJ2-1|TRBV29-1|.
TGCAGCGTTGGGGGCGGAGAGCAGTTCTTC
CSVGGGEQFF
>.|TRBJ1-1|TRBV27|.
TGTGCCAGCAGTTCTCTCTGGGGAGCGAACACTGAAGCTTTCTTT
CASSSLWGANTEAFF
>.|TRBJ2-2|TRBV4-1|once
TGCGCCAGCACCCACGGGGGGACAGGACGTGGATCGAACACCGGGGAGCTGTTTTTT
CASTHGGTGRGSNTGELFF
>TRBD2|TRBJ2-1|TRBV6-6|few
TGTGCCAGCAGGATGATGACTAGCGGGGGTAGCAATGAGCAGTTCTTC
CASRMMTSGGSNEQFF
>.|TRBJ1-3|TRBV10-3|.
TGTGCCATCAGTGATGGTAGACAGGGAAACACCATATATTTT
CAISDGRQGNTIYF
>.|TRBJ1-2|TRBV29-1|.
TGCAGCGTTGGACAGAGATTTAACTATGGCTACACCTTC
CSVGQRFNYGYTF
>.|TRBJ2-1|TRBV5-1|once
TGCGCCAGCAGCTCACAGGGTAGTCTTTCCTACAATGAGCAGTTCTTC
CASSSQGSLSYNEQFF
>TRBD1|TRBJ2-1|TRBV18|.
TGTGCCAGCTCACCAACGGTGAGGGGGCAAGCCAATGAGCAGTTCTTC
CASSPTVRGQANEQFF
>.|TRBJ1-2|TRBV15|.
TGTGCCACCAGCAGAGAATACGATGCTAACTATGGCTACACCTTC
CATSREYDANYGYTF
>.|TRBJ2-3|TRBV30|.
TGTGCCTGGAGTCCGGGGGTTGCAGATACGCAGTATTTT
CAWSPGVADTQYF
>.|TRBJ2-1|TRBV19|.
TGTGCCAGTAGCAGTTACAATGAGCAGTTCTTC
CASSSYNEQFF
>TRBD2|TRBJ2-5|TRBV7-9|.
TGTGCCAGCAGCACCCGGACTAGCGGCTACCAAGAGACCCAGTACTTC
CASSTRTSGYQETQYF
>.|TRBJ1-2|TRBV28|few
TGTGCCAGCAGTTTATCTCTAGGGAGCGGAACAGGCTATGGCTACACCTTC
CASSLSLGSGTGYGYTF
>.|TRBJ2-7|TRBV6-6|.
TGTGCCAGCACCTACGCCCAGCGCTCCTACGAGCAGTACTTC
CASTYAQRSYEQYF